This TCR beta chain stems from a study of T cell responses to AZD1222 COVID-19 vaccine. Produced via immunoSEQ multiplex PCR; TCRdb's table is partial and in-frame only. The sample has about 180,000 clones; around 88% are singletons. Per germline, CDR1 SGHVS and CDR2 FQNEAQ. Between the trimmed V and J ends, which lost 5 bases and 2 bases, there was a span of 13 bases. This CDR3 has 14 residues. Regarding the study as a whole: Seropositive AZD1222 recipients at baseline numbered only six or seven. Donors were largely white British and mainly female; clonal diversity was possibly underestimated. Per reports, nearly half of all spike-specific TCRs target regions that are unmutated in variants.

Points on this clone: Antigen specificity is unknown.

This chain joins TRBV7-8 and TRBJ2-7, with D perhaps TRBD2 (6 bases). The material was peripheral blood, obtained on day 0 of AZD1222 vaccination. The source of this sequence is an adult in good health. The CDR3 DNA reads TGTGCCAGCAGCGGAGGGTCAGGTCCCTACGAGCAGTACTTC. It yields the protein CASSGGSGPYEQYF.